This T cell receptor beta chain was sequenced during a study of Graves' ophthalmopathy and Graves' hyperthyroidism. Overall study context: Sampling took place at initial diagnosis, with peripheral blood obtained before any treatment. Study-level points and caveats: Most expanded thyroid clonotypes above 0.001 frequency also appeared in blood. Prediction of ophthalmopathy progression reached around 71% sensitivity and approximately 75% specificity.

Looked up from germline, CDR1 is MDHEN and CDR2 is SYDVKM. The V end lost 6 bases, the J end lost 1 base, and 15 bases lay between the germline ends. This CDR3 spans 16 amino acids. Transcripts of RNA were the source for amplifying TCR beta CDR3 regions. Scientists carried out first-round RT-PCR using HTBI primers and then a second-round multiplex PCR. One entry per CDR3 protein, called by TCRdb with MiXCR from the multiplex PCR reads. The sample shows some 170,000 distinct CDR3 sequences, around two fifths of them seen only once. This clonotype came up many times. Its specificity is not known. Uncontrolled infections, pregnancy, lactation or other autoimmune diseases led to patient exclusion.

This TCR came from a man in his thirties or forties with Graves' ophthalmopathy. Sequencing input: peripheral blood. The chain is built from TRBV28 and TRBJ2-2; no reliable D call. CDR3 DNA: TGTGCCAGCAGACTTACCCAACCGATGAACACCGGGGAGCTGTTTTTT. It encodes CASRLTQPMNTGELFF.